This T cell receptor beta chain was recovered during a study of T cell repertoires in cytomegalovirus infection. TCRdb re-called the reads through MiXCR, storing one row per CDR3 protein. This table holds tens of thousands of distinct CDR3 sequences, just under 4% found once. Germline trimming cut 4 bases from V and 8 bases from J; bases unmatched to any gene: 8. Germline V gene data show CDR1 as SGHNT and CDR2 as YYREEE (reference sequence). The CDR3 covers 13 residues. This clonotype appeared a few times. Sample: PBMCs. This sequence joins TRBV5-4 and TRBJ1-2; TRBD1 matches 7 bases. This TCR derives from a human donor in good health (CMV status not recorded). Some clones in this sample may be carry-over from other donors' samples. The CDR3 bases are TGTGCCAGCAGCCCCGGGACAGATCTGGGCTACACCTTC. Translation gives CASSPGTDLGYTF.